A selection of T cell receptor beta chains follows, all from one sample in a study of siplizumab effects on memory and regulatory T cells. Clones were sequenced by immunoSEQ multiplex PCR, and TCRdb holds only the in-frame ones, with some missing. The table has 90,000 to 140,000 clones, about 92% seen once. Sequencing input: CD4+ T cells sorted from blood. The source is a human donor in good health. CDR3s include the opening cysteine and the closing phenylalanine or tryptophan. The D gene is left open where the match is weak. Clone size is stated in some rows and not others, as once, few, many or a class when expanded.

j_call | cdr3_length | clone_size | v_call | d_call | cdr3_aa | cdr3_nt
TRBJ1-4 | 11 | - | TRBV15 | - | CATSRVMALFF | TGTGCCACCAGCAGAGTGATGGCACTGTTTTTT
TRBJ1-2 | 12 | once | TRBV5-6 | - | CASSTSNYGYTF | TGTGCCAGCAGCACGAGTAACTATGGCTACACCTTC
TRBJ2-3 | 15 | - | TRBV6-5 | TRBD2 | CASSYPGSGSGTQYF | TGTGCCAGCAGTTACCCGGGTAGCGGGAGTGGAACGCAGTATTTT
TRBJ1-5 | 15 | - | TRBV15 | TRBD1 | CATSLGQGSNQPQHF | TGTGCCACCAGCCTGGGACAGGGTTCAAATCAGCCCCAGCATTTT
TRBJ2-7 | 14 | - | TRBV7-8 | - | CASSSRTKTYEQYF | TGTGCCAGCAGCTCAAGGACTAAAACTTACGAGCAGTACTTC
TRBJ2-1 | 15 | once | TRBV5-1 | TRBD2 | CASTLSQRESNEQFF | TGCGCCAGCACCCTATCCCAGCGGGAGTCCAATGAGCAGTTCTTC
TRBJ2-1 | 13 | - | TRBV18 | - | CASSPKTNNEQFF | TGTGCCAGCTCACCAAAGACAAACAATGAGCAGTTCTTC
TRBJ1-5 | 13 | - | TRBV30 | - | CAWSSGGNQPQHF | TGTGCCTGGAGTAGCGGGGGCAATCAGCCCCAGCATTTT
TRBJ2-2 | 14 | - | TRBV2 | - | CASSVWGTAGELFF | TGTGCCAGCAGCGTGTGGGGGACGGCCGGGGAGCTGTTTTTT
TRBJ2-5 | 15 | once | TRBV2 | - | CASSGGLPRGETQYF | TGTGCCAGCAGCGGCGGACTCCCGAGGGGAGAGACCCAGTACTTC
TRBJ2-7 | 14 | - | TRBV23-1 | - | CAIGGAGYSYEQYF | TGCGCCATCGGCGGGGCAGGGTACTCCTACGAGCAGTACTTC
TRBJ2-7 | 15 | - | TRBV5-1 | - | CASSFQQGASYEQYF | TGCGCCAGCAGCTTTCAACAGGGCGCTTCCTACGAGCAGTACTTC
TRBJ1-5 | 15 | - | TRBV5-1 | - | CASSLGDNSNQPQHF | TGCGCCAGCAGCTTGGGGGACAATAGCAATCAGCCCCAGCATTTT
TRBJ1-2 | 14 | once | TRBV30 | - | CAWKGTMELYGYTF | TGTGCCTGGAAGGGGACAATGGAGCTCTATGGCTACACCTTC
TRBJ1-4 | 16 | - | TRBV9 | TRBD1 | CASSTHRDRGYEKLFF | TGTGCCAGCAGCACCCACCGGGACAGGGGATACGAAAAACTGTTTTTT
TRBJ2-5 | 15 | - | TRBV18 | - | CASSPVARPQETQYF | TGTGCCAGCTCACCAGTAGCGCGGCCCCAAGAGACCCAGTACTTC
TRBJ1-6 | 14 | - | TRBV27 | - | CASRDGTYNSPLHF | TGTGCCAGCAGAGACGGGACCTATAATTCACCCCTCCACTTT
TRBJ2-7 | 14 | - | TRBV7-9 | TRBD1 | CASSFRTGVGEQYF | TGTGCCAGCAGCTTCCGGACAGGGGTGGGCGAGCAGTACTTC
TRBJ1-2 | 13 | - | TRBV7-2 | TRBD1 | CASSQDRMYGYTF | TGTGCCAGCAGCCAGGACAGGATGTATGGCTACACCTTC
TRBJ2-7 | 15 | - | TRBV7-7 | TRBD2 | CASSLGEAGVYEQYF | TGTGCTAGCAGCTTGGGAGAAGCGGGAGTATACGAGCAGTACTTC
TRBJ2-7 | 11 | - | TRBV20-1 | - | CSAGRSYEQYF | TGCAGTGCGGGGAGGAGCTACGAGCAGTACTTC
TRBJ2-3 | 11 | - | TRBV10-3 | - | CAIRSFDTQYF | TGTGCCATCAGGAGTTTCGATACGCAGTATTTT
TRBJ1-1 | 14 | - | TRBV19 | - | CASRGTGMNTEAFF | TGTGCCAGTAGAGGGACGGGAATGAACACTGAAGCTTTCTTT
TRBJ1-1 | 15 | - | TRBV5-5 | - | CASSLVGSLNTEAFF | TGTGCCAGCAGCTTGGTTGGCAGCCTGAACACTGAAGCTTTCTTT
TRBJ2-2 | 14 | - | TRBV11-2 | TRBD1 | CASSRTGNTGELFF | TGTGCCAGCAGTCGGACAGGGAACACCGGGGAGCTGTTTTTT
TRBJ2-1 | 14 | - | TRBV7-9 | - | CASSLARDYNEQFF | TGTGCCAGCAGCTTAGCGCGGGACTACAATGAGCAGTTCTTC
TRBJ2-5 | 14 | - | TRBV11-2 | - | CASSLDRLAGTQYF | TGTGCCAGCAGCTTAGATCGGCTAGCTGGGACCCAGTACTTC